This T cell receptor beta chain was profiled in a study of blood T cell repertoires in COVID-19. Study context: PBMCs, B-cell-depleted T cells, or T cells provided the cDNA or gDNA that made up the material.

Authors' data handling: Estimates of nucleated cell counts were drawn from the amplification of reference gene primers. TCRdb's copy holds only in-frame clones and misses some; the assay was immunoSEQ multiplex PCR. V and J calls and clone size are those listed in that table; D and trimming were worked out from the DNA. The table records some 130,000 clones, about 89% of them present only once. V gave up 5 bases and J gave up 5 bases, with 15 bases separating them. The CDR3 spans 15 residues. Germline assignment: CDR1 SGHAT and CDR2 FQDESV (reference sequence). This clone has ten or more counts. Sequenced material: peripheral blood. The receptor comes from a man aged 55 to 70 with COVID-19, enrolled during active disease. The genes are TRBV11-1 and TRBJ1-4; D is unclear. This CDR3 is CASSPGLFGNEKLFF. In DNA form, the CDR3 reads TGTGCCAGCAGCCCGGGTCTCTTCGGGAATGAAAAACTGTTTTTT.